One and the same sample provided the 22 T cell receptor beta chains below, sequenced in a study of blood T cell repertoires in COVID-19. Sequenced by immunoSEQ multiplex PCR; TCRdb stores in-frame clones only, minus some. The profile covers about 180,000 clones, with roughly 79% appearing a single time and around 24% taken by the ten largest. Sample: peripheral blood. These receptors originate from a woman between 70 and 85 years old with acute or convalescent COVID-19.

The gene calls are TRBV7-9 and TRBJ2-2, with D unresolved. The V gene's germline CDR1 is SEHNR and CDR2 FQNEAQ (reference sequence). The CDR3 is made up of 14 amino acids. The V and J ends lost 1 base and 7 bases respectively, with 10 bases between them. The CDR3 DNA follows: TGTGCCAGCAGCTTAGGACTCCCCGACGGGGAGCTGTTTTTT. It codes for CASSLGLPDGELFF.

J is TRBJ2-1 and V is TRBV12-5, with D possibly matching TRBD2 (6 bases). Trimming shortened V by 4 bases and J by 7 bases, and 11 bases separated the two germline ends. CDR1 LGHNT and CDR2 FRNRAP come from the germline V gene. The CDR3 totals 13 residues. The CDR3 coding sequence is TGTGCTAGTGGTTCCGGGACTCAGAATGAGCAGTTCTTC. It specifies CASGSGTQNEQFF.

The chain is built from TRBV20-1 and TRBJ2-7; TRBD1 matches 11 bases. Germline CDR1 is DFQATT and CDR2 is SNEGSKA (reference sequence). Germline trimming cut 3 bases from V and 5 bases from J; bases unmatched to any gene: 18. CDR3 size: 18 residues. CDR3 in amino acids: CSASDWVKWDRGSHEQYF. CDR3 nucleotides: TGCAGTGCTAGTGACTGGGTGAAGTGGGACAGGGGGAGCCACGAGCAGTACTTC.

The genes are TRBV2 and TRBJ1-1, with D hard to call. V lost 4 bases, J lost 3 bases, and 6 bases lay in between. Germline V gene sequence: CDR1 SNHLY, CDR2 FYNNEI. CDR3 length: 12 residues. The CDR3 nucleotides are TGTGCCAGCAGTGCGCAGTACACTGAAGCTTTCTTT. It translates to CASSAQYTEAFF.

This chain uses TRBV25-1 with TRBJ1-1; a possible D gene is TRBD1 (6 bases). Germline-derived CDR1 and CDR2 are MGHDK and SYGVNS. This CDR3 contains 14 residues. Trimming took 3 bases from V and 5 from J, leaving 13 bases between them. In DNA form, the CDR3 reads TGTGCCAGCAGTGATACTCCAGGGGTTACTGAAGCTTTCTTT. It translates to CASSDTPGVTEAFF.

The gene calls are TRBV30 and TRBJ1-5; 9 bases map to TRBD1. The CDR3 consists of 18 residues. V was pared by 0 bases and J by 0 bases, with 9 bases of the junction left unmatched. In germline, CDR1 is GTSNPN, CDR2 SVGIG (reference sequence). For the CDR3, the DNA is TGTGCCTGGAGTGTACGGGGGACAGGGATTTATAGCAATCAGCCCCAGCATTTT. This sequence encodes CAWSVRGTGIYSNQPQHF.

Worth noting for this clone: The junction departs from germline at one end; a sequencing error may be responsible. The chain uses TRBV3-1 (or the pseudogene TRBV3-2) and TRBJ2-1; TRBD2 is a possible D gene (5 bases). CDR1 and CDR2 from the germline V gene are LGHDT and YNNKEL (reference sequence). The CDR3 length is 16 residues. This CDR3 reads CVSSQDPRLSNNEQFF. For the CDR3, the DNA is TGTGTCAGCAGCCAAGATCCAAGACTAAGTAACAATGAGCAGTTCTTC.

This clone has a single count. The gene calls are TRBV11-3 and TRBJ2-1, with D tentatively TRBD2 (6 bases). The CDR3 is 12 residues long. The germline CDR1 and CDR2 sequences are SGHNT and YENEEA. V shed 3 bases and J shed 7 bases, with 7 bases lying between them. The CDR3 DNA sequence: TGTGCCAGCAGCTTTGGACTAAATGAGCAGTTCTTC. Translated: CASSFGLNEQFF.

V usage is TRBV18 and J usage is TRBJ2-3; 7 bases are shared with TRBD1. The CDR3 has 15 residues. The germline CDR1 and CDR2 sequences are KGHSH and LQKENI. J lost 2 bases, V lost 0 bases, and 2 bases had no gene match. As DNA, the CDR3 is TGTGCCAGCTCACCACCGGGACAGCCCACAGATACGCAGTATTTT. This translates into CASSPPGQPTDTQYF.

This chain connects TRBV19 to TRBJ2-5; 8 bases align to TRBD1. The junction had 5 bases not matched to a gene; V was cut back by 3 bases and J by 5 bases. The CDR3 runs to 14 residues. In germline, CDR1 is LNHDA, CDR2 SQIVND (reference sequence). The CDR3 spells CASSIAGGIETQYF. Written as DNA, the CDR3 is TGTGCCAGTAGTATCGCAGGGGGCATCGAGACCCAGTACTTC.

The CDR3 region has the DNA TGCGCCAGCAGCTTGTTGGACACTAGCGGGATCGGTGAGCAGTTCTTC. It translates to CASSLLDTSGIGEQFF. The chain is built from TRBV5-1 and TRBJ2-1; 10 nucleotides agree with TRBD2. The germline gives CDR1 SGHRS, CDR2 YFSETQ. V shed 1 base, J shed 9 bases, and the junction held 10 bases outside the gene matches. The CDR3 extends over 16 amino acids.

The rearrangement joins TRBV3-1 (or the pseudogene TRBV3-2) to TRBJ2-3; TRBD2 aligns across 7 bases. Per the germline V gene, CDR1 is LGHDT and CDR2 is YNNKEL (reference sequence). The CDR3 sequence is 18 residues long. Trimming took 4 bases from V and 6 from J; bases not matched to a gene: 19. CDR3 residues: CASSPHYGSGPGMDTQYF. The CDR3 DNA is TGTGCCAGCAGCCCCCACTATGGTAGCGGGCCTGGGATGGATACGCAGTATTTT.

This clone was seen a few times. J is TRBJ2-1 and V is TRBV7-9; 9 positions agree with TRBD2. V trimming: 4 bases; J trimming: 9 bases; junction bases outside the gene matches: 4. From germline, CDR1 is SEHNR and CDR2 FQNEAQ (reference sequence). This CDR3 region has 13 residues. The CDR3 nucleotides read TGTGCCAGCAGCTGGGGACTAGCCCCTGAGCAGTTCTTC. It is translated as CASSWGLAPEQFF.

This rearrangement joins TRBV6-1 to TRBJ1-1, with 8 bases lining up with TRBD1. Germline assignment: CDR1 MNHNS and CDR2 SASEGT. The CDR3 covers 19 residues. Losses at the gene ends were 0 bases for V and 1 base for J; bases not matched to a gene: 13. CDR3 in amino acids: CASSEALPGQVTTNTEAFF. Here the CDR3 DNA reads TGTGCCAGCAGTGAAGCGCTTCCGGGACAGGTAACTACGAACACTGAAGCTTTCTTT.

The genes are TRBV19 and TRBJ1-3; 11 nucleotides match TRBD1. Germline assignment: CDR1 LNHDA and CDR2 SQIVND (reference sequence). V lost 4 bases and J lost 4; bases outside the gene matches: 9. The CDR3 totals 17 residues. The chain's CDR3 is CASSTLGQGAPGNTIYF. In DNA, the CDR3 is TGTGCCAGTAGTACCCTAGGACAGGGGGCGCCGGGAAACACCATATATTTT. The full variable domain, with the rest looked up from reference TRBV19 and TRBJ1-3, is DGGITQSPKYLFRKEGQNVTLSCEQNLNHDAMYWYRQDPGQGLRLIYYSQIVNDFQKGDIAEGYSVSREKKESFPLTVTSAQKNPTAFYLCASSTLGQGAPGNTIYFGEGSWLTVV.

The CDR3 coding sequence is TGCAGCGTTGAAGATGGCGGGACGTTTGTGTCCGAGCAGTACTTC. Translating it yields CSVEDGGTFVSEQYF. The genes are TRBV29-1 and TRBJ2-7; D may be TRBD2 (6 bases). Germline CDR1 and CDR2: SQVTM and ANQGSEA. V lost 0 bases, J lost 6 bases, and 18 bases lay in between. The CDR3 is 15 residues long.

The CDR3 bases are TGTGCCAGTAGTATCGGACTAGCGGGAGTGATTAGTGAGCAGTTCTTC. Translation: CASSIGLAGVISEQFF. The rearrangement joins TRBV19 to TRBJ2-1; 13 positions agree with TRBD2. This CDR3 region has 16 residues. V lost 3 bases to trimming and J lost 9 bases; unmatched junction nucleotides: 8. CDR1 LNHDA and CDR2 SQIVND come from the germline V gene (reference sequence).

In the case of this clone: The germline gene is not matched at one end of the junction; a read error may be the cause. The J gene is TRBJ2-3, the V gene TRBV12-3 or TRBV12-4, with 9 bases lining up with TRBD2. The CDR3 consists of 11 residues. The CDR3 DNA follows: TGTGCCAGCAGTTCGGCTAGCGGGGTCCTTTTT. Translating gives CASSSASGVLF.

This clone was seen just once. The rearrangement uses TRBV19 and TRBJ1-1; D gene unclear. This CDR3 spans 13 amino acids. Germline values: CDR1 LNHDA, CDR2 SQIVND (reference sequence). V lost 4 bases and J lost 1, with 7 bases in between. The CDR3 sequence: CASSTQQNTEAFF. The DNA for the CDR3 is TGTGCCAGTAGTACCCAACAGAACACTGAAGCTTTCTTT.

In this sample, this clone turned up once. V gene TRBV18 combines with J gene TRBJ2-7; TRBD2 agrees at 13 bases. CDR1 is KGHSH and CDR2 is LQKENI in the germline V gene. J gave up 0 bases and V 1 base, and 6 bases lay outside the gene matches. CDR3 length: 18 residues. The CDR3: CASSPHGTSGTHSYEQYF. CDR3 nucleotide sequence: TGTGCCAGCTCACCACATGGGACTAGCGGGACCCACTCCTACGAGCAGTACTTC.

This sequence joins TRBV5-8 and TRBJ2-4; D is perhaps TRBD2 (7 bases). There are 13 residues in the CDR3. Germline CDR1 is SGHTS and CDR2 is YDEGEE. The CDR3 coding sequence is TGTGCGGGGGGGCTAAGGGTGGAAAACATTCAGTACTTC. This encodes CAGGLRVENIQYF.

The chain uses TRBV7-8 and TRBJ2-2; tentatively, D is TRBD2 (6 bases). V gave up 8 bases and J gave up 7 bases, with 17 bases separating them. This CDR3 contains 14 residues. Germline V gives CDR1 SGHVS, CDR2 FQNEAQ. CDR3 in amino acids: CASLSLTRVGELFF. The CDR3 bases are TGTGCCAGCCTTTCATTGACTAGGGTCGGGGAGCTGTTTTTT.